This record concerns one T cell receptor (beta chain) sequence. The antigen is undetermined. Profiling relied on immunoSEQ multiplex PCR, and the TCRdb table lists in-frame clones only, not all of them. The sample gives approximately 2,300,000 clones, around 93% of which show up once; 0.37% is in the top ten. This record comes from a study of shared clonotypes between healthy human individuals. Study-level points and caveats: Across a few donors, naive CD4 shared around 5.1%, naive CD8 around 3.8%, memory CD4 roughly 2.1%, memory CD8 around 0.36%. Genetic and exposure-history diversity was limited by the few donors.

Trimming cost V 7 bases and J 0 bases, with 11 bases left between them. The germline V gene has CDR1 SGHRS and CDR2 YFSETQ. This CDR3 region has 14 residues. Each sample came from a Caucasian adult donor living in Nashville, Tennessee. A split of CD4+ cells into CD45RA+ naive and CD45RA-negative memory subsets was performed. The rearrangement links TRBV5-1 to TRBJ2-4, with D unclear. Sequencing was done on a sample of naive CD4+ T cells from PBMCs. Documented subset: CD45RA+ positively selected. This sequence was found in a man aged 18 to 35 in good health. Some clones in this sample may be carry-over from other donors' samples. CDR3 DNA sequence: TGCGCCAGCGCCGAGGAGCGAGCCAAAAACATTCAGTACTTC. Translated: CASAEERAKNIQYF.